Following are 3 T cell receptor beta chains from one sample sequenced in a study of CD8 T cells in Susac syndrome. It was with random hexamers that 0.5 to 1 ug RNA was reverse transcribed. TCRdb recomputed calls from the immunoSEQ multiplex PCR reads with MiXCR, one row per CDR3 protein. This repertoire shows 150,000 or so distinct CDR3 sequences, about 94% found once; its top ten account for 0.2% to 0.25%. What was sequenced was CD8+ T cells from PBMCs. The receptors were sampled from a human donor with multiple sclerosis.

This clonotype was recorded once. The chain recombines TRBV4-1 with TRBJ1-1; a possible D gene is TRBD1 (6 bases). This CDR3 has 15 amino acids. The V end was cut by 4 bases, the J end by 6 bases, with 18 bases between. From germline, CDR1 is MGHRA and CDR2 YSYEKL. CDR3 residues: CASSPRQALAAEAFF. For the CDR3, the DNA is TGCGCCAGCAGCCCTCGACAGGCCCTAGCCGCTGAAGCTTTCTTT.

In its sample, this clonotype was seen once. The chain is built from TRBV28 and TRBJ1-1; 8 nucleotides line up with TRBD1. The CDR3 totals 14 residues. The trim removed 7 bases at V and 6 bases at J, leaving 10 bases unmatched. Germline V gene sequence: CDR1 MDHEN, CDR2 SYDVKM. In nucleotides, the CDR3 is TGTGCCAGCATCGACGCAGGGGGCTTCGCTGAAGCTTTCTTT. It yields the protein CASIDAGGFAEAFF.

This chain connects TRBV12-3 or TRBV12-4 to TRBJ1-2; a possible D gene is TRBD1 (6 bases). The V and J ends lost 5 bases and 9 bases respectively, with 10 bases between them. The CDR3 length is 11 residues. CDR3 in amino acids: CASSNQGSYTF. DNA for the CDR3: TGTGCCAGCAGTAACCAGGGGAGCTACACCTTC.